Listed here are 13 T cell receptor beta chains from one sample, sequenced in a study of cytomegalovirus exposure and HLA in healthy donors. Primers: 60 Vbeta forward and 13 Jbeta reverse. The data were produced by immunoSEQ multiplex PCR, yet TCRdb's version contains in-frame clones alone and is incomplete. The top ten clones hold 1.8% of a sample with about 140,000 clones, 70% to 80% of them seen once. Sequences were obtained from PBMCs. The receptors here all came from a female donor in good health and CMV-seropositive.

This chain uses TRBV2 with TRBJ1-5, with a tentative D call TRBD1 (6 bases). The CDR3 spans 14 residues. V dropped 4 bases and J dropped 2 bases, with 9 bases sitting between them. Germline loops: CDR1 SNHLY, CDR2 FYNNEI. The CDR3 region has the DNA TGTGCCAGCAGTGTTCCAGGGGGCAATCAGCCCCAGCATTTT. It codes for CASSVPGGNQPQHF.

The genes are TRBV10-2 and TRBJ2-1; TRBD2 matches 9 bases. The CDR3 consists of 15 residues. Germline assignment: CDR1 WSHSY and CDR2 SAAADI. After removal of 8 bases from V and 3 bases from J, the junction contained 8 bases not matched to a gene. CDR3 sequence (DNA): TGCGCCAGCGGAGGTTTTAGCGGGAGCTACAATGAGCAGTTCTTC. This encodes CASGGFSGSYNEQFF.

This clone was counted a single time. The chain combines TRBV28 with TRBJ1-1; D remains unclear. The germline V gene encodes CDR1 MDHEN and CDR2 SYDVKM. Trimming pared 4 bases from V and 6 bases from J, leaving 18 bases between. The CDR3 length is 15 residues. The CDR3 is CASSSPGGSLAEAFF. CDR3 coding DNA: TGTGCCAGCAGTTCCCCGGGAGGCTCCCTAGCTGAAGCTTTCTTT.

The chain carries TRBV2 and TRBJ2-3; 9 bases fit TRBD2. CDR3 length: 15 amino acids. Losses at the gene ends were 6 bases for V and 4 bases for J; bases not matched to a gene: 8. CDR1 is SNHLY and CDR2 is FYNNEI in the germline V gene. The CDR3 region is CASRARSGSADTQYF. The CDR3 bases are TGTGCCAGCAGGGCCCGTAGCGGGAGTGCAGATACGCAGTATTTT.

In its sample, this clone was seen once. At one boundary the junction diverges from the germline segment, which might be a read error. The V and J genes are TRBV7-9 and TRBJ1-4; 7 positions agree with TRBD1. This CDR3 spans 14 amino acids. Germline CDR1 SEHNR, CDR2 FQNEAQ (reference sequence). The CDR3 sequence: CSSSWDSPNEKLFF. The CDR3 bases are TGTTCCAGCAGCTGGGACAGCCCTAATGAAAAACTGTTTTTT.

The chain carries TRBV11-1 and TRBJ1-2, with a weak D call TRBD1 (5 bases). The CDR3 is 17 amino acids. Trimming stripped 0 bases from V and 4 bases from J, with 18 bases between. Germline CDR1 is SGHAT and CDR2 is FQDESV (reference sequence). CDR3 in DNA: TGTGCCAGCAGCTTAGCGACGAATGCGGGACTTGGCTATGGCTACACCTTC. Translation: CASSLATNAGLGYGYTF. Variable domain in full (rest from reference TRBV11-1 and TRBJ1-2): EAEVAQSPRYKITEKSQAVAFWCDPISGHATLYWYRQILGQGPELLVQFQDESVVDDSQLPKDRFSAERLKGVDSTLKIQPAELGDSAMYLCASSLATNAGLGYGYTFGSGTRLTVV.

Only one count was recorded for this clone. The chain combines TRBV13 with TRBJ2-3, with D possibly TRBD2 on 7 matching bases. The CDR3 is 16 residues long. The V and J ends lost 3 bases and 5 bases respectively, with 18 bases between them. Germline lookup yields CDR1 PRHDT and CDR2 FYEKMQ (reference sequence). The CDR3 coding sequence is TGTGCCAGCAGCTTGGGGAAGGGGGGGGCTGTAGATACGCAGTATTTT. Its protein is CASSLGKGGAVDTQYF.

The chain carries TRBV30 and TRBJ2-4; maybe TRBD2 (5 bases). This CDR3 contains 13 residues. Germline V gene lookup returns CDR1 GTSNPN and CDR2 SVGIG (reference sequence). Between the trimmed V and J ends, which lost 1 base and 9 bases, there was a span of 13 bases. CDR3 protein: CAWSAPGFTIQYF. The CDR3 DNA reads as TGTGCCTGGAGTGCCCCGGGGTTTACCATTCAGTACTTC.

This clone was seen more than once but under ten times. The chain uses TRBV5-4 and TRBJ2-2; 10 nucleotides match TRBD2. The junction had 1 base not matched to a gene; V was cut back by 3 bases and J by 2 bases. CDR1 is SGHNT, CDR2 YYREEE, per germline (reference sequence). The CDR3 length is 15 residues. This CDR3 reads CASSWTSGNTGELFF. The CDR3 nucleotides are TGTGCCAGCAGCTGGACTAGCGGAAACACCGGGGAGCTGTTTTTT.

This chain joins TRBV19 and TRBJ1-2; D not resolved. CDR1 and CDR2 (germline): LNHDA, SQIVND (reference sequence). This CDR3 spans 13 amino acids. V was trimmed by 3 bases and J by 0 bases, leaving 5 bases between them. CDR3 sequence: CASSILSNYGYTF. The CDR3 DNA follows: TGTGCCAGTAGTATTCTATCTAACTATGGCTACACCTTC. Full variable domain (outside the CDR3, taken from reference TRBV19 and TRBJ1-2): DGGITQSPKYLFRKEGQNVTLSCEQNLNHDAMYWYRQDPGQGLRLIYYSQIVNDFQKGDIAEGYSVSREKKESFPLTVTSAQKNPTAFYLCASSILSNYGYTFGSGTRLTVV.

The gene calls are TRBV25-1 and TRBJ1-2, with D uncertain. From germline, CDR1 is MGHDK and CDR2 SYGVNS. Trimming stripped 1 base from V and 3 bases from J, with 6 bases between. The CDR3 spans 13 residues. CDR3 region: CASSEFGDYGYTF. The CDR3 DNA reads TGTGCCAGCAGTGAATTCGGGGACTATGGCTACACCTTC.

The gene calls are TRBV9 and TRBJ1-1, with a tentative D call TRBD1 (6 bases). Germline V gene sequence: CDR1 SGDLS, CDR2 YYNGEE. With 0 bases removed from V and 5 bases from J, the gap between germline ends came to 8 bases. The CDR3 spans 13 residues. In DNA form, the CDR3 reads TGTGCCAGCAGCGTAGGGGGGCGGACTGAAGCTTTCTTT. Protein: CASSVGGRTEAFF.

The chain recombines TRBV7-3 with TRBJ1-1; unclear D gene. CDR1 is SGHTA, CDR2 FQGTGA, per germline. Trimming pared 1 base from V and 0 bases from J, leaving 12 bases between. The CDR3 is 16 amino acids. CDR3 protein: CASSLKGRGLNTEAFF. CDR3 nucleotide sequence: TGTGCCAGCAGCTTAAAAGGGCGGGGATTGAACACTGAAGCTTTCTTT.